This T cell receptor (beta chain) was captured by sequencing in a study of Ad26.COV2.S vaccination and SARS-CoV-2 variants. Method: immunoSEQ multiplex PCR; TCRdb's copy keeps in-frame clones and lacks some. The repertoire holds around 340,000 clones, with about nine tenths as singletons. This CDR3 comprises 15 residues. Germline CDR1 reads MDHEN; CDR2 reads SYDVKM. V lost 4 bases and J lost 6, with 16 bases in between. About this clone itself: Its specificity is not known.

General study results and limits: Recipients of vaccine and of placebo showed similar breadth of their non-spike TCR repertoires.

As for treatment: 15 to 20 received Ad26.COV2.S at low or high dose, single or two shots; about five received placebo; per-sample allocation not given. Day 63 after the first injection of vaccine or placebo was the sampling time. Within Boston, the person who donated was an adult of 18-55 years. Vaccine was an Ad26 vector expressing Wuhan-strain SARS-CoV-2 spike. This receptor was taken from a person aged 18-65 years who received the Ad26.COV2.S COVID-19 vaccine or a placebo. Specimen: peripheral blood, collected in a trial of Ad26.COV2.S vaccine versus placebo. This chain uses TRBV28 with TRBJ1-5; D might be TRBD1 (6 bases). CDR3 sequence: CASSSSGTGTQPQHF. DNA for the CDR3: TGTGCCAGCAGTTCTAGCGGCACAGGGACTCAGCCCCAGCATTTT. The full variable domain, rest sourced from reference TRBV28 and TRBJ1-5, is DVKVTQSSRYLVKRTGEKVFLECVQDMDHENMFWYRQDPGLGLRLIYFSYDVKMKEKGDIPEGYSVSREKKERFSLILESASTNQTSMYLCASSSSGTGTQPQHFGDGTRLSIL.